This TCR beta chain was recovered during a study of blood T cells in healthy people across ages. Study-level results: Long-lived donors exceeded aged donors in naive CD4+ cells and diversity.

The donors, all healthy, were Caucasians living in Russia, aged roughly 6 to 100. No fewer than 6 million PBMCs went into each sample. Notes on this clonotype: Its antigen is still unknown.

Using a J-beta primer mix together with a sample-barcoded 5' primer, a second PCR was run for about 7 to 12 cycles. Each cDNA molecule, via a template-switch adaptor with 12 random nucleotides, was tagged. One entry per CDR3 protein, called by TCRdb with MiXCR from the 5' RACE reads. This sample yields some 1.6 million distinct CDR3 sequences, of which 34% are seen a single time; over 9% belongs to the top ten. Trimming took 2 bases from V and 6 from J; bases not matched to a gene: 10. Germline V gives CDR1 SGHTA, CDR2 FQGNSA. CDR3 size: 18 residues. Sequencing was done on a sample of blood. This chain connects TRBV7-2 to TRBJ2-3; TRBD2 matches 14 bases. The sequence was collected from a woman in her thirties in good health. The CDR3 DNA reads TGTGCCAGCAGCTTAAGATCCGGACTAGCGGGGGGTGGGGATACGCAGTATTTT. Translation gives CASSLRSGLAGGGDTQYF.